This TCR beta chain is from a study of T cell responses to AZD1222 COVID-19 vaccine. Only one count was recorded for this clone. The CDR3 runs 12 residues. The V and J ends lost 5 bases and 8 bases respectively, with 15 bases between them. Germline V gene lookup returns CDR1 GTSNPN and CDR2 SVGIG (reference sequence). Assay: immunoSEQ multiplex PCR; the TCRdb copy retains only in-frame clones and omits some. Here the sample spans about 150,000 clones, roughly 91% being singletons. The clonotype originates from an adult in good health. The sample was peripheral blood, taken on day 0 of AZD1222 vaccination. This chain uses TRBV30 with TRBJ1-2; D might be TRBD1 (5 bases). Written as DNA, the CDR3 is TGTGCCTGGGGGGTGGGGCGGGGAGGCTACACCTTC. This gives the protein CAWGVGRGGYTF.